Listed below are T cell receptor beta chains from one sample, sequenced in a study of neurological immune-mediated disorders. A single record per CDR3 protein comes from TCRdb applying MiXCR to the 5' RACE reads. Of 85,000 to 90,000 distinct CDR3 sequences detected, approximately 4% appear once; the ten largest clones hold about 2.9%. The specimen sequenced was PBMCs. These receptors were obtained from a woman aged 45-65 years with multiple sclerosis. Each CDR3 is given with its conserved first and last residue. Each record gives: J gene, clone size, V gene, D gene, CDR3 protein, CDR3 DNA. D genes are given only for firm matches. Not every row has a clone size; where given, it reads once, few, many or a size class.

j_call: TRBJ2-3; clone_size: many; v_call: TRBV6-5; d_call: TRBD2; cdr3_aa: CASQLLMSGGRTDTQYF; cdr3_nt: TGTGCCAGCCAGTTACTTATGAGCGGGGGTAGGACAGATACGCAGTATTTT
j_call: TRBJ1-2; clone_size: many; v_call: TRBV18; d_call: TRBD1; cdr3_aa: CASSRASGQGALYGYTF; cdr3_nt: TGTGCCAGCTCAAGGGCCTCGGGACAGGGGGCTTTGTATGGCTACACCTTC
j_call: TRBJ2-2; clone_size: -; v_call: TRBV7-6; d_call: TRBD2; cdr3_aa: CASSPRTGTSGGANTGELFF; cdr3_nt: TGTGCCAGCAGCCCCCGGACCGGGACTAGCGGGGGGGCGAACACCGGGGAGCTGTTTTTT
j_call: TRBJ1-1; clone_size: few; v_call: TRBV20-1; d_call: -; cdr3_aa: CSASLLAGEAFF; cdr3_nt: TGCAGTGCTAGCCTCTTGGCAGGAGAAGCTTTCTTT
j_call: TRBJ1-1; clone_size: -; v_call: TRBV20-1; d_call: -; cdr3_aa: CSANEGLATEAFF; cdr3_nt: TGCAGTGCTAATGAGGGTCTGGCGACTGAAGCTTTCTTT
j_call: TRBJ2-2; clone_size: many; v_call: TRBV6-5; d_call: -; cdr3_aa: CASRVRGHTGELFF; cdr3_nt: TGTGCCAGCAGGGTCCGAGGACATACCGGGGAGCTGTTTTTT
j_call: TRBJ2-1; clone_size: many; v_call: TRBV7-2; d_call: TRBD2; cdr3_aa: CASSPGGLYNEQFF; cdr3_nt: TGTGCCAGCAGCCCGGGGGGGCTCTACAATGAGCAGTTCTTC
j_call: TRBJ2-5; clone_size: many; v_call: TRBV5-6; d_call: -; cdr3_aa: CASSFGVGANQQETQYF; cdr3_nt: TGTGCCAGCAGCTTCGGGGTCGGGGCGAACCAACAAGAGACCCAGTACTTC
j_call: TRBJ2-7; clone_size: -; v_call: TRBV6-5; d_call: -; cdr3_aa: CDSSNGLYEQYF; cdr3_nt: TGTGACAGCAGCAACGGTCTCTACGAGCAGTACTTC
j_call: TRBJ2-5; clone_size: -; v_call: TRBV20-1; d_call: -; cdr3_aa: CSVDREGETQYF; cdr3_nt: TGCAGTGTAGACAGGGAGGGGGAGACCCAGTACTTC
j_call: TRBJ1-4; clone_size: -; v_call: TRBV5-1; d_call: TRBD1; cdr3_aa: CASSFGNDRGGKKLFF; cdr3_nt: TGCGCCAGCAGCTTTGGAAACGACAGGGGAGGGAAAAAACTGTTTTTT
j_call: TRBJ2-5; clone_size: many; v_call: TRBV27; d_call: -; cdr3_aa: CASRTRKSGETQYF; cdr3_nt: TGTGCCAGCAGGACTAGAAAGAGTGGGGAGACCCAGTACTTC
j_call: TRBJ2-1; clone_size: -; v_call: TRBV7-6; d_call: TRBD2; cdr3_aa: CASSSVLGGNEQFF; cdr3_nt: TGTGCCAGCAGCTCGGTCTTGGGGGGGAATGAGCAGTTCTTC
j_call: TRBJ2-1; clone_size: many; v_call: TRBV3-1; d_call: TRBD2; cdr3_aa: CASSHRLAGPGSGFF; cdr3_nt: TGTGCCAGCAGCCATAGGCTAGCGGGACCTGGGAGCGGGTTCTTC
j_call: TRBJ1-2; clone_size: many; v_call: TRBV7-2; d_call: -; cdr3_aa: CASSLDWANYGYTF; cdr3_nt: TGTGCCAGCAGCTTAGATTGGGCCAACTATGGCTACACCTTC
j_call: TRBJ2-5; clone_size: many; v_call: TRBV7-2; d_call: -; cdr3_aa: CASSYFGRPGEETQYF; cdr3_nt: TGTGCCAGCAGCTACTTCGGGCGTCCGGGAGAAGAGACCCAGTACTTC
j_call: TRBJ2-7; clone_size: many; v_call: TRBV6-6; d_call: -; cdr3_aa: CATEAPDRTYEQYF; cdr3_nt: TGTGCCACCGAAGCCCCGGACAGAACCTACGAGCAGTACTTC
j_call: TRBJ1-1; clone_size: many; v_call: TRBV29-1; d_call: -; cdr3_aa: CSVQIGQNTEAFF; cdr3_nt: TGCAGCGTTCAAATCGGGCAGAACACTGAAGCTTTCTTT
j_call: TRBJ2-4; clone_size: many; v_call: TRBV6-6; d_call: -; cdr3_aa: CASSYSVGGGKNIQYF; cdr3_nt: TGTGCCAGCAGTTACTCGGTCGGGGGAGGCAAAAACATTCAGTACTTC
j_call: TRBJ1-1; clone_size: many; v_call: TRBV10-1; d_call: TRBD1; cdr3_aa: CASSERTGVDGTEAFF; cdr3_nt: TGCGCCAGCAGTGAGAGGACAGGGGTTGACGGCACTGAAGCTTTCTTT
j_call: TRBJ1-1; clone_size: -; v_call: TRBV6-5; d_call: -; cdr3_aa: CASSYGGNTEAFF; cdr3_nt: TGTGCCAGCAGTTACGGGGGTAACACTGAAGCTTTCTTT
j_call: TRBJ2-1; clone_size: many; v_call: TRBV20-1; d_call: -; cdr3_aa: CSAITPPVYNEQFF; cdr3_nt: TGCAGTGCTATAACCCCACCCGTCTACAATGAGCAGTTCTTC
j_call: TRBJ1-6; clone_size: many; v_call: TRBV12-3/TRBV12-4; d_call: -; cdr3_aa: CASSAGRKNSPLHF; cdr3_nt: TGTGCCAGCAGTGCGGGCCGAAAGAATTCACCCCTCCACTTT